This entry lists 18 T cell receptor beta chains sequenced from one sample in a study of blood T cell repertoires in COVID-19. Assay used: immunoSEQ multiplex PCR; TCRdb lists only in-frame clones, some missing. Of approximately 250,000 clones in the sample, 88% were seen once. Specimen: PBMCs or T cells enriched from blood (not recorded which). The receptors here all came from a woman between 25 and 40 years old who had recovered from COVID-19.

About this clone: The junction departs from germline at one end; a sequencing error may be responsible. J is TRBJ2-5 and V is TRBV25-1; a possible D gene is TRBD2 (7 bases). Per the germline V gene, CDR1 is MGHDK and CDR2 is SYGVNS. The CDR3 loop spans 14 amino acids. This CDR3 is CASSERGGKESQYF. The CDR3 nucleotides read TGTGCCAGCAGTGAAAGGGGGGGGAAAGAGTCCCAGTACTTC.

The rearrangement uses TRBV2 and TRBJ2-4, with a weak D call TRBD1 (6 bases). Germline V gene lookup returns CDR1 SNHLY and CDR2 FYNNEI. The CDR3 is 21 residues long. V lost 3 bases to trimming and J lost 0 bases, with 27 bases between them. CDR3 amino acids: CASSEWGVGQPNRLAKNIQYF. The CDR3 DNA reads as TGTGCCAGCAGTGAGTGGGGAGTCGGACAGCCAAATCGTCTAGCCAAAAACATTCAGTACTTC.

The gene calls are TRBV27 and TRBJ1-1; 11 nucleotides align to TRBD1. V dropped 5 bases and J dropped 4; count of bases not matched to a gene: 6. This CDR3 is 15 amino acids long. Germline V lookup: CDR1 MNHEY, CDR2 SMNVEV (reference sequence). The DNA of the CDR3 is TGTGCCAGCAGTGATCCCGGGACAGGGGGCACTGAAGCTTTCTTT. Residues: CASSDPGTGGTEAFF.

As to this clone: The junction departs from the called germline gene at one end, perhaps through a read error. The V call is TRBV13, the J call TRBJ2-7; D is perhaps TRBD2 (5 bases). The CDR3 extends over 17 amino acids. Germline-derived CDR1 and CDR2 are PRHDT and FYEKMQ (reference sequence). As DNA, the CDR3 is TGTGCCAGCAGCCTAGGGAGTGCGGAGGAGAGCTCCTACGAGCAGTACTTC. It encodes CASSLGSAEESSYEQYF.

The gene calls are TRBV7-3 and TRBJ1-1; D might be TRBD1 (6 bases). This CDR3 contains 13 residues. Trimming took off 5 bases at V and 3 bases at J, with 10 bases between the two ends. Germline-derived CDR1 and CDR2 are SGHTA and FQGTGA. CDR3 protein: CASSQNRDTEAFF. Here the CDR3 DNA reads TGTGCCAGCAGCCAGAACAGGGACACTGAAGCTTTCTTT. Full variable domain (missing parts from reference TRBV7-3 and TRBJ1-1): GAGVSQTPSNKVTEKGKYVELRCDPISGHTALYWYRQSLGQGPEFLIYFQGTGAADDSGLPNDRFFAVRPEGSVSTLKIQRTERGDSAVYLCASSQNRDTEAFFGQGTRLTVV.

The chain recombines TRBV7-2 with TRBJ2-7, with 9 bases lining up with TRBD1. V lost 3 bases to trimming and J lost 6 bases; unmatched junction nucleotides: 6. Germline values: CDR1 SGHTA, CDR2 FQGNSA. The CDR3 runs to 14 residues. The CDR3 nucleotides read TGTGCCAGCAGCTTGGGACAGGGCCCACTCGAGCAGTACTTC. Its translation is CASSLGQGPLEQYF.

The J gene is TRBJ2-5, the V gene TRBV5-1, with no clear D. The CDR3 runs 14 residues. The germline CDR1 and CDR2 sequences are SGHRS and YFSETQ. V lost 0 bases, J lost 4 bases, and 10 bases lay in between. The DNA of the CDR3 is TGCGCCAGCAGCTTGGGCGGCTCGGGAGAGACCCAGTACTTC. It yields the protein CASSLGGSGETQYF.

The CDR3 loop reads CASSLTGAFF. CDR3 nucleotide sequence: TGTGCCAGCAGCTTAACCGGAGCTTTCTTT. The chain employs TRBV7-8 and TRBJ1-1; D not certain. V was trimmed by 2 bases and J by 10 bases, leaving 5 bases between them. Germline-derived CDR1 and CDR2 are SGHVS and FQNEAQ. This CDR3 has 10 amino acids.

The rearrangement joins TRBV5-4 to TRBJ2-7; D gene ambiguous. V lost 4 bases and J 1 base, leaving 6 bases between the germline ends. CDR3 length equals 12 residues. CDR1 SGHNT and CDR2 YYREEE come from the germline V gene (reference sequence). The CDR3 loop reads CASSPGSYEQYF. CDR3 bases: TGTGCCAGCAGCCCAGGTTCCTACGAGCAGTACTTC.

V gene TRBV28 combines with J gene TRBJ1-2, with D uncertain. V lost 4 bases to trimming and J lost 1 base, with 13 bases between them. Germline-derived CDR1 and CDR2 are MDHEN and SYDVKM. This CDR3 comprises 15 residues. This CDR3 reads CASSSRRADNYGYTF. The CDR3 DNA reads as TGTGCCAGCAGTTCCAGGAGGGCCGATAACTATGGCTACACCTTC.

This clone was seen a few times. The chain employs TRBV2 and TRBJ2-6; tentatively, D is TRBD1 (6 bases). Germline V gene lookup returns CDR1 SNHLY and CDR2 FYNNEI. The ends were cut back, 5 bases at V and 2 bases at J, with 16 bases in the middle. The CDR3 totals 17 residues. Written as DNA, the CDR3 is TGTGCCAGCAGTCGGGGAACAGGGAGCCCTGGGGCCAACGTCCTGACTTTC. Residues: CASSRGTGSPGANVLTF.

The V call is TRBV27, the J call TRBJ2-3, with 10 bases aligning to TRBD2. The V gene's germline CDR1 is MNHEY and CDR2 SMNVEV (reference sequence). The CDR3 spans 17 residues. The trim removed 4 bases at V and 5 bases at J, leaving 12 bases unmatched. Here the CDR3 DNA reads TGTGCCAGCAGTTCCCCCCAGCTAGCGGGAGTGGTAGATACGCAGTATTTT. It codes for CASSSPQLAGVVDTQYF.

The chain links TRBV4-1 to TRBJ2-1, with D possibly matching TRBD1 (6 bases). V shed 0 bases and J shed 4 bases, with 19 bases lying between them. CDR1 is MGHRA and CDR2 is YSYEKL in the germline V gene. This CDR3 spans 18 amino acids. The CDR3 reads CASSQDKAARGPYNEQFF. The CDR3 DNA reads TGCGCCAGCAGCCAAGATAAGGCGGCCAGGGGTCCGTACAATGAGCAGTTCTTC.

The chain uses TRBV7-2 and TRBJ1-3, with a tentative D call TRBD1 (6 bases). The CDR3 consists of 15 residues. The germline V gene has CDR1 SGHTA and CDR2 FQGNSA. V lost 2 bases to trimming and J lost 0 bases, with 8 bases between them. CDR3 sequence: CASSLSTGSGNTIYF. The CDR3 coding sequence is TGTGCCAGCAGCTTATCGACAGGCTCTGGAAACACCATATATTTT.

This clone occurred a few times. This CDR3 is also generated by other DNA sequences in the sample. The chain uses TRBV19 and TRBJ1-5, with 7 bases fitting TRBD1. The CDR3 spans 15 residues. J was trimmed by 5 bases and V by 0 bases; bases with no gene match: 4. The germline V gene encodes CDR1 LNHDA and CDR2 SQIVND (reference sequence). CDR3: CASSIDRDSYQPQHF. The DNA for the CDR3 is TGTGCCAGTAGTATAGACCGGGACAGCTATCAGCCCCAGCATTTT.

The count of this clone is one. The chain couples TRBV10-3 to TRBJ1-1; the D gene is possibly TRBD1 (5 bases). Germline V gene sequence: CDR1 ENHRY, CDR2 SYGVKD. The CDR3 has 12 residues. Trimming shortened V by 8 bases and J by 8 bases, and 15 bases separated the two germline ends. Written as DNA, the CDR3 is TGTGCCATCGGCGGGACGGCCTGGGAAGCTTTCTTT. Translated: CAIGGTAWEAFF.

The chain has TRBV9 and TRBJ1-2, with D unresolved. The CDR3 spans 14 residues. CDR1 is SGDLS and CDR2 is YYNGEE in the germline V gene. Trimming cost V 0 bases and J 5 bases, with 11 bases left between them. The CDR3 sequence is CASSVALPGYGYTF. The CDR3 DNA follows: TGTGCCAGCAGCGTAGCCTTGCCGGGGTATGGCTACACCTTC.

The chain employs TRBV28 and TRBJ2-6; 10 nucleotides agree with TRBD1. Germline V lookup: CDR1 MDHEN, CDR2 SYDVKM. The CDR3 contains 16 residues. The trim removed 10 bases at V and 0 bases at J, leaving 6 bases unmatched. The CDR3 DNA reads TGTGCCATCGGGACAGGGGCCCTCTCTGGGGCCAACGTCCTGACTTTC. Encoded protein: CAIGTGALSGANVLTF.